The T cell receptor beta chain described here comes from a study of Graves' ophthalmopathy and Graves' hyperthyroidism. Study-level points and caveats: Ophthalmopathy progression prediction by the model yielded a sensitivity of more than 60% and a specificity of around 72%. Sensitivity of around 86% and specificity of roughly 80% were achieved when a 13-signature model separated ophthalmopathy from stable hyperthyroidism.

PBMCs had their origin in fresh peripheral blood (about 10 ml). Regarding this clonotype: The target antigen is unknown.

Amplification targeted the TCR beta CDR3 regions, with RNA transcripts as the source material. The library came from an HTBI-primed first-round RT-PCR and a second-round multiplex PCR. TCRdb re-derived calls from the multiplex PCR reads in MiXCR, one entry per CDR3 protein. The data show roughly 400,000 distinct CDR3 sequences, approximately 15% seen once. The sample was peripheral blood. The clonotype comes from a woman in her late teens or twenties with stable Graves' hyperthyroidism.

In DNA, the CDR3 is TGTGCCAGCAGTGCACAGGGGGACAGGAGACCCTACGAGCAGTACTTC. Residues: CASSAQGDRRPYEQYF. The chain couples TRBV6-1 to TRBJ2-7; the match to TRBD1 covers 8 bases. CDR1 and CDR2 from the germline V gene are MNHNS and SASEGT. The V gene end was trimmed by 4 bases and the J gene end by 2 bases; junction bases not matched to a gene: 10. This CDR3 contains 16 residues.